The 31 T cell receptor beta chains below all came from one sample that was sequenced in a study of OX40 agonist ivuxolimab in advanced cancers. Using immunoSEQ multiplex PCR, the repertoire was profiled, and TCRdb retains in-frame clones only, with some absent. The data hold about 20,000 clones, with about nine tenths observed a single time. The sequenced sample was CD4+ or CD8+ T cells sorted from blood, obtained in a trial of the OX40 agonist ivuxolimab. These receptors were taken from an adult with an advanced solid tumor such as melanoma, head and neck, liver or kidney cancer.

The V and J genes are TRBV27 and TRBJ2-3, with 9 positions matching TRBD1. The ends lost 6 bases at V and 4 bases at J; junction bases unmatched: 5. CDR3 length: 14 residues. The V gene's germline CDR1 is MNHEY and CDR2 SMNVEV (reference sequence). CDR3 coding DNA: TGTGCCAGCAGGTCGACAGGGGGGGCAGATACGCAGTATTTT. Its protein is CASRSTGGADTQYF.

V usage is TRBV4-3 and J usage is TRBJ1-4; TRBD1 matches at 8 bases. The CDR3 contains 15 residues. Trimming cost V 0 bases and J 7 bases; bases outside gene matches: 4. CDR1 is LGHNA and CDR2 is YSLEER in the germline V gene. The CDR3 sequence is CASSQDRTGTEKLFF. The DNA for the CDR3 is TGCGCCAGCAGCCAAGATAGGACAGGGACTGAAAAACTGTTTTTT.

The sample holds one count of this clone. The V and J genes are TRBV4-1 and TRBJ2-7, with TRBD1 as a possible D gene (5 bases). Germline loops: CDR1 MGHRA, CDR2 YSYEKL. V lost 1 base to trimming and J lost 2 bases, with 9 bases between them. The CDR3 runs to 14 residues. The CDR3 DNA follows: TGCGCCAGCAGCCAAGGTGAAGGGGCCTACGAGCAGTACTTC. It encodes CASSQGEGAYEQYF.

The chain carries TRBV4-1 and TRBJ2-7; TRBD2 matches 7 bases. V was clipped by 3 bases and J by 5 bases; unmatched bases: 4. Per the germline V gene, CDR1 is MGHRA and CDR2 is YSYEKL. This CDR3 contains 13 residues. The CDR3 loop reads CASSQGGVNEQYF. The CDR3 DNA reads as TGCGCCAGCAGCCAGGGGGGGGTGAACGAGCAGTACTTC.

The chain couples TRBV11-3 to TRBJ2-1; 8 bases are a match to TRBD2. V was pared by 1 base and J by 7 bases, with 0 bases of the junction left unmatched. The CDR3 runs to 13 residues. CDR1 and CDR2 from the germline V gene are SGHNT and YENEEA. The chain's CDR3 is CASSLVAGNEQFF. The CDR3 region has the DNA TGTGCCAGCAGCTTAGTAGCGGGGAATGAGCAGTTCTTC.

The genes are TRBV6-5 and TRBJ1-2; a possible D gene is TRBD1 (6 bases). The germline V gene has CDR1 MNHEY and CDR2 SVGAGI. V lost 2 bases, J lost 6 bases, and 16 bases lay in between. This CDR3 contains 15 residues. The CDR3 nucleotides read TGTGCCAGCAGTTACGGGGTACAGGGAACTGATGGCTACACCTTC. Amino acids: CASSYGVQGTDGYTF.

Here the CDR3 reads CASGGGLIHEQYF. CDR3 sequence (DNA): TGTGCCAGCGGAGGGGGACTTATCCACGAGCAGTACTTC. V and J are TRBV2 and TRBJ2-7, with D perhaps matching TRBD1 or TRBD2 (6 bases each). The V end was cut by 8 bases, the J end by 5 bases, with 16 bases between. The length of the CDR3 is 13 residues. In germline, CDR1 is SNHLY, CDR2 FYNNEI.

This clone was detected once. This chain joins TRBV9 and TRBJ2-3; D gene uncertain. CDR3 size: 13 residues. The V end was cut by 0 bases, the J end by 2 bases, with 4 bases between. CDR1 and CDR2 from the germline V gene are SGDLS and YYNGEE. CDR3 amino acids: CASSVALTDTQYF. CDR3 in DNA: TGTGCCAGCAGCGTAGCTCTCACAGATACGCAGTATTTT.

The chain is built from TRBV29-1 and TRBJ2-7, with a weak D call TRBD1 (5 bases). In germline, CDR1 is SQVTM, CDR2 ANQGSEA. V lost 1 base to trimming and J lost 6 bases, with 13 bases between them. This CDR3 has 13 amino acids. The CDR3 nucleotides read TGCAGCGTTGAAGGCCTACAGGTTGGCGAGCAGTACTTC. As protein: CSVEGLQVGEQYF.

This chain links TRBV29-1 with TRBJ2-1, with 11 bases fitting TRBD2. Germline CDR1 is SQVTM and CDR2 is ANQGSEA. The CDR3 runs 17 residues. V lost 7 bases to trimming and J lost 4 bases; unmatched junction nucleotides: 15. CDR3 nucleotides: TGCAGCGCCGAGGGGGGGACTAGCGGCACCCGATACAATGAGCAGTTCTTC. This gives the protein CSAEGGTSGTRYNEQFF.

V and J are TRBV28 and TRBJ1-5; perhaps TRBD1 as D (6 bases). CDR3 length: 16 amino acids. From germline, CDR1 is MDHEN and CDR2 SYDVKM. V was cut by 4 bases and J by 1 base, with 14 bases left in between. The CDR3 is CASSYAQGWSNQPQHF. In DNA form, the CDR3 reads TGTGCCAGCAGTTACGCACAGGGTTGGAGCAATCAGCCCCAGCATTTT.

The chain has TRBV28 and TRBJ2-1, with 7 bases identical to TRBD1. The germline CDR1 and CDR2 sequences are MDHEN and SYDVKM. V lost 7 bases and J lost 6; bases outside the gene matches: 15. This CDR3 has 16 residues. The CDR3 region is CASTPTGTGQPNEQFF. DNA of the CDR3: TGTGCCAGCACCCCTACCGGTACGGGACAGCCCAATGAGCAGTTCTTC.

J is TRBJ2-5 and V is TRBV7-9, with TRBD1 matching 8 bases. Germline loops: CDR1 SEHNR, CDR2 FQNEAQ (reference sequence). The CDR3 has 19 amino acids. The trim removed 2 bases at V and 5 bases at J, leaving 19 bases unmatched. The CDR3 is CASSLNWRQGPKERETQYF. The CDR3 DNA follows: TGTGCCAGCAGCTTAAATTGGCGACAGGGGCCTAAGGAGAGGGAGACCCAGTACTTC.

A word on this clone: Different DNA sequences within this sample yield the same CDR3. V usage is TRBV9 and J usage is TRBJ1-1, with 7 nucleotides matching TRBD1. With V trimmed by 4 bases and J by 1 base, 4 bases remained unmatched. There are 14 residues in the CDR3. The V gene's germline CDR1 is SGDLS and CDR2 YYNGEE. The chain's CDR3 is CASSPGDRNTEAFF. Here the CDR3 DNA reads TGTGCCAGCAGCCCCGGGGACAGGAACACTGAAGCTTTCTTT. Full variable domain (outside the CDR3, taken from reference TRBV9 and TRBJ1-1): DSGVTQTPKHLITATGQRVTLRCSPRSGDLSVYWYQQSLDQGLQFLIQYYNGEERAKGNILERFSAQQFPDLHSELNLSSLELGDSALYFCASSPGDRNTEAFFGQGTRLTVV.

The rearrangement uses TRBV19 and TRBJ1-5; D is undetermined. Germline V gene lookup returns CDR1 LNHDA and CDR2 SQIVND (reference sequence). The CDR3 is 14 residues long. Trimming stripped 1 base from V and 3 bases from J, with 7 bases between. The CDR3 sequence is CASSIGYTNQPQHF. In nucleotides, the CDR3 is TGTGCCAGTAGTATAGGATACACCAATCAGCCCCAGCATTTT.

The rearrangement links TRBV7-9 to TRBJ2-1; a weak D match, TRBD2 (5 bases). The germline CDR1 and CDR2 sequences are SEHNR and FQNEAQ (reference sequence). With 1 base removed from V and 7 bases from J, the gap between germline ends came to 11 bases. The CDR3 has 14 amino acids. The CDR3 sequence is CASSLVRESNEQFF. The CDR3 coding sequence is TGTGCCAGCAGCTTAGTTCGGGAAAGTAATGAGCAGTTCTTC.

The chain uses TRBV25-1 and TRBJ1-1; a weak D match, TRBD1 (5 bases). The CDR3 has 15 residues. Germline CDR1 MGHDK, CDR2 SYGVNS. Trimming took off 1 base at V and 1 base at J, with 10 bases between the two ends. CDR3 DNA sequence: TGTGCCAGCAGTGAATTCGCAGGGAGGAACACTGAAGCTTTCTTT. Encoded protein: CASSEFAGRNTEAFF.

The V gene is TRBV27, the J gene TRBJ1-5; 11 bases align to TRBD1. The germline gives CDR1 MNHEY, CDR2 SMNVEV (reference sequence). This CDR3 is 16 amino acids long. V was clipped by 0 bases and J by 4 bases; unmatched bases: 2. CDR3 region: CASSLSDRGRNQPQHF. CDR3 DNA sequence: TGTGCCAGCAGTTTATCGGACAGGGGGCGAAATCAGCCCCAGCATTTT.

V gene TRBV6-6 combines with J gene TRBJ1-1; D might be TRBD1 (5 bases). V was cut by 5 bases and J by 1 base, with 8 bases left in between. CDR3 length: 13 residues. From germline, CDR1 is MNHNY and CDR2 SVGAGI (reference sequence). CDR3 sequence: CASSLQGNTEAFF. CDR3 bases: TGTGCCAGCAGTCTTCAGGGGAACACTGAAGCTTTCTTT.

V gene TRBV9 combines with J gene TRBJ1-5, with TRBD1 identical over 10 bases. The CDR3 loop spans 14 amino acids. With V trimmed by 3 bases and J by 4 bases, 1 base remained unmatched. Per germline, CDR1 SGDLS and CDR2 YYNGEE. In DNA form, the CDR3 reads TGTGCCAGCAGCGGGACAGGGGGAAATCAGCCCCAGCATTTT. This translates into CASSGTGGNQPQHF.

This clone is a singleton in its sample. This chain uses TRBV4-1 with TRBJ2-3; D may be TRBD1 or TRBD2 (5 bases each). Germline-derived CDR1 and CDR2 are MGHRA and YSYEKL. The length of the CDR3 is 16 residues. Between the trimmed V and J ends, which lost 1 base and 0 bases, there was a span of 11 bases. CDR3 coding DNA: TGCGCCAGCAGCCAAGTTACCGGGGCAAGCACAGATACGCAGTATTTT. This gives the protein CASSQVTGASTDTQYF.

This clone has just a few counts. This chain links TRBV5-5 with TRBJ1-2; D is uncertain. Germline values: CDR1 SGHKS, CDR2 YYEKEE (reference sequence). The CDR3 totals 14 residues. The V end was cut by 6 bases, the J end by 1 base, with 13 bases between. Written as DNA, the CDR3 is TGTGCCAGCACCCTCTATGGAGTTAACTATGGCTACACCTTC. Protein product: CASTLYGVNYGYTF.

The DNA of the CDR3 is TGTGCCAGCAGCAGAAGACAGGGGGCAAGGGTAGGCACCGGGGAGCTGTTTTTT. It encodes CASSRRQGARVGTGELFF. This chain joins TRBV11-2 and TRBJ2-2, with 10 bases fitting TRBD1. V was pared by 5 bases and J by 4 bases, with 13 bases of the junction left unmatched. The CDR3 covers 18 residues. Germline V gene data show CDR1 as SGHAT and CDR2 as FQNNGV.

The chain links TRBV4-2 to TRBJ2-2; TRBD2 is a possible D gene (5 bases). CDR3 length: 15 amino acids. The germline gives CDR1 LGHNA, CDR2 YNFKEQ. The germline V and J ends were trimmed by 0 bases and 3 bases, with 8 bases remaining between them. The CDR3 DNA follows: TGTGCCAGCAGCCAAGATCCGGGATACACCGGGGAGCTGTTTTTT. It codes for CASSQDPGYTGELFF.

The CDR3 region is CASSMQNWGDEQFF. DNA for the CDR3: TGTGCCAGCAGCATGCAGAATTGGGGGGATGAGCAGTTCTTC. The chain is built from TRBV27 and TRBJ2-1; tentatively, D is TRBD2 (6 bases). The V and J ends lost 6 bases and 8 bases respectively, with 17 bases between them. This CDR3 is built from 14 residues. Germline CDR1 MNHEY, CDR2 SMNVEV (reference sequence).

J is TRBJ2-1 and V is TRBV12-5, with D uncertain. V was cut by 2 bases and J by 10 bases, with 12 bases left in between. The CDR3 has 13 amino acids. The germline V gene encodes CDR1 LGHNT and CDR2 FRNRAP. The CDR3 loop is CASGLNKFTEQFF. The CDR3 coding sequence is TGTGCTAGTGGTTTGAATAAATTCACCGAGCAGTTCTTC.

The V call is TRBV30, the J call TRBJ1-1; D might be TRBD1 (6 bases). Germline V CDR1 and CDR2: GTSNPN, SVGIG (reference sequence). The CDR3 is 14 residues long. The V gene lost 4 bases and the J gene lost 4 bases, with 16 bases spanning the gap. CDR3 nucleotides: TGTGCCTGGACAACAGGGTCAGTAGGCACTGAAGCTTTCTTT. It translates to CAWTTGSVGTEAFF.

This clone was counted a single time. The rearrangement links TRBV6-4 to TRBJ2-1; 10 nucleotides agree with TRBD1. The V gene end was trimmed by 11 bases and the J gene end by 6 bases; junction bases not matched to a gene: 7. Germline V gene sequence: CDR1 MRHNA, CDR2 SNTAGT. The CDR3 totals 13 residues. CDR3 amino acids: CASGTGAVNEQFF. CDR3 DNA sequence: TGTGCCTCCGGGACAGGGGCGGTCAATGAGCAGTTCTTC.

About this clone: The germline gene is not matched at one end of the junction; a read error may be the cause. The rearrangement links TRBV28 to TRBJ2-2; TRBD2 aligns across 9 bases. Looked up from germline, CDR1 is MDHEN and CDR2 is SYDVKM. This CDR3 is 18 amino acids long. As DNA, the CDR3 is TGTGCCAGCAGTTTGAGTGGTTACGGCGGGAGGGCCAACGGGGAGCCGTTTTTT. It is translated as CASSLSGYGGRANGEPFF.

As to this clone: Other DNA sequences in this sample translate to the same CDR3. The CDR3 DNA reads TGTGCCAGCCGCTCCCTCGACTCCTACGAGCAGTACTTC. It specifies CASRSLDSYEQYF. This chain joins TRBV28 and TRBJ2-7, with D unclear. The CDR3 loop spans 13 amino acids. V gave up 8 bases and J gave up 0 bases, with 11 bases separating them. CDR1 is MDHEN, CDR2 SYDVKM, per germline.

This clone showed up just once. This sequence joins TRBV28 and TRBJ1-2, with 12 bases matching TRBD1. V was pared by 6 bases and J by 3 bases, with 8 bases of the junction left unmatched. The CDR3 runs 16 residues. Germline CDR1 MDHEN, CDR2 SYDVKM. The CDR3 DNA sequence: TGTGCCAGCAGGAGCCGGGACAGGGGGCATTACTATGGCTACACCTTC. It codes for CASRSRDRGHYYGYTF.